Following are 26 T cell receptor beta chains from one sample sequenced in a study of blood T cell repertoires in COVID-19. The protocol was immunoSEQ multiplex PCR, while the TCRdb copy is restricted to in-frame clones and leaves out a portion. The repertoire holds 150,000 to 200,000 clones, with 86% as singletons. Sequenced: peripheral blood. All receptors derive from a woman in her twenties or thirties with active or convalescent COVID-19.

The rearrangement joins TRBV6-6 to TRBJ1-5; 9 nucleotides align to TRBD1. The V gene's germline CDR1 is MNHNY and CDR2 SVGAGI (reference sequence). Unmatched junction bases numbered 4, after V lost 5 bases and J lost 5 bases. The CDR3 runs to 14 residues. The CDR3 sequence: CASSPRDRDQPQHF. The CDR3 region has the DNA TGTGCCAGCAGTCCCCGGGACAGGGATCAGCCCCAGCATTTT.

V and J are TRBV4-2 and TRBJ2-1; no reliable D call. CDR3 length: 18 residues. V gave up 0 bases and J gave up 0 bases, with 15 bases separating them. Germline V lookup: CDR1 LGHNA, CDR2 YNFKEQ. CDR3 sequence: CASSQDPESVGSYNEQFF. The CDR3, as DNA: TGTGCCAGCAGCCAAGATCCGGAAAGCGTCGGCTCCTACAATGAGCAGTTCTTC.

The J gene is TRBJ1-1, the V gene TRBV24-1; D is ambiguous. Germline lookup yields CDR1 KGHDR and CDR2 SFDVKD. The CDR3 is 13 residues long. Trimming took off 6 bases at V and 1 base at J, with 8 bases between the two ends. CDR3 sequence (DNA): TGTGCCACCAGTCAGAATTGGAACACTGAAGCTTTCTTT. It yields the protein CATSQNWNTEAFF.

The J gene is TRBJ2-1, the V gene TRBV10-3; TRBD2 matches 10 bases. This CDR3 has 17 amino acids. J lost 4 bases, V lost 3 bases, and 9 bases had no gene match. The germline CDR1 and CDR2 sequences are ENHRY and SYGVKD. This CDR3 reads CAISDIAGGSIYNEQFF. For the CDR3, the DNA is TGTGCCATCAGTGATATAGCGGGGGGATCGATATACAATGAGCAGTTCTTC.

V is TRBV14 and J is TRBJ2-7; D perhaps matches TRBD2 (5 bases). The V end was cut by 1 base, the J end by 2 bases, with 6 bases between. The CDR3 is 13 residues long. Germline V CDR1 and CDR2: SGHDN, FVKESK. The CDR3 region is CASSQGGAYEQYF. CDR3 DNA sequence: TGTGCCAGCAGCCAAGGGGGAGCCTACGAGCAGTACTTC. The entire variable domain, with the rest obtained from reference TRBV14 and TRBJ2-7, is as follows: EAGVTQFPSHSVIEKGQTVTLRCDPISGHDNLYWYRRVMGKEIKFLLHFVKESKQDESGMPNNRFLAERTGGTYSTLKVQPAELEDSGVYFCASSQGGAYEQYFGPGTRLTVT.

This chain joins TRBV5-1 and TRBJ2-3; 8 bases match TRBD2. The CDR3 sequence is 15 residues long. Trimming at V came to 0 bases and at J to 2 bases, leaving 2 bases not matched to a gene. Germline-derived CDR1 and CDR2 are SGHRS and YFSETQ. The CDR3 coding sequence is TGCGCCAGCAGCTTGGAACTAGCGGACACAGATACGCAGTATTTT. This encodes CASSLELADTDTQYF.

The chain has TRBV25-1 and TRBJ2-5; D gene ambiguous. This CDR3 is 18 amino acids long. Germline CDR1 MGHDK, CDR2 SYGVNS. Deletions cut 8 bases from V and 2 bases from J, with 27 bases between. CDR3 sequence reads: CASATSPLKLPGQETQYF. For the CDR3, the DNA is TGTGCCAGCGCAACTTCTCCTCTAAAATTACCGGGTCAAGAGACCCAGTACTTC. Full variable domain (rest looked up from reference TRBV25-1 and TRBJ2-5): EADIYQTPRYLVIGTGKKITLECSQTMGHDKMYWYQQDPGMELHLIHYSYGVNSTEKGDLSSESTVSRIRTEHFPLTLESARPSHTSQYLCASATSPLKLPGQETQYFGPGTRLLVL.

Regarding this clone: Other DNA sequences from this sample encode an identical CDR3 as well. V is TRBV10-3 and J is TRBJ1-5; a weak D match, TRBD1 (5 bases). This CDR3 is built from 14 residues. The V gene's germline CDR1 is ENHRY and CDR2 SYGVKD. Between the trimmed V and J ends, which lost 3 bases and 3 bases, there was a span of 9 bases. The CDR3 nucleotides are TGTGCCATCAGTGAATTAGGGGACAATCAGCCCCAGCATTTT. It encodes CAISELGDNQPQHF.

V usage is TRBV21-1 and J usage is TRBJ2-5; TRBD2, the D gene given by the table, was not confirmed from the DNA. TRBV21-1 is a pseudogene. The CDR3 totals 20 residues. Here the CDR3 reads CASGDRGHGASGRCRETQYF. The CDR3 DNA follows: TGTGCCAGCGGGGACAGGGGGCATGGGGCTAGCGGGAGATGTCGGGAGACCCAGTACTTC.

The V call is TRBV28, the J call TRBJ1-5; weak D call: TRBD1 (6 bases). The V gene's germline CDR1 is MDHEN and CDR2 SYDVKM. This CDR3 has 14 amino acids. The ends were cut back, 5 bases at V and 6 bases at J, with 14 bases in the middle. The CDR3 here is CASSARGGGQPQHF. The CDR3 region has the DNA TGTGCCAGCAGTGCTCGAGGGGGGGGTCAGCCCCAGCATTTT.

The CDR3 loop is CASSERVGGEISNQPQHF. CDR3 nucleotide sequence: TGCGCCAGCAGTGAGAGGGTAGGGGGCGAAATTAGCAATCAGCCCCAGCATTTT. The chain employs TRBV10-2 and TRBJ1-5, with 7 bases lining up with TRBD1. Germline V gives CDR1 WSHSY, CDR2 SAAADI. CDR3 length equals 18 residues. The V segment lost 2 bases and the J segment 0 bases; nucleotides outside the gene matches: 10.

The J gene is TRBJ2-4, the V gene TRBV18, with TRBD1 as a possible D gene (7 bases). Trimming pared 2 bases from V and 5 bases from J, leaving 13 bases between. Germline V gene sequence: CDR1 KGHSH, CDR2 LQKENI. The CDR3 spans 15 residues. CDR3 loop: CASSPSAGQQNIQYF. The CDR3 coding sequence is TGTGCCAGCTCACCAAGTGCGGGACAGCAAAACATTCAGTACTTC.

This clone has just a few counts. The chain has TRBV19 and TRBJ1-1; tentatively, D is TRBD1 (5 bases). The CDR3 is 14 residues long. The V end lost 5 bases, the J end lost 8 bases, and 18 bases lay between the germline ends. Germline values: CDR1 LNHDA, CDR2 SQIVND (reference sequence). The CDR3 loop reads CASSPERGTAEAFF. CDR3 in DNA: TGTGCCAGTAGTCCTGAAAGGGGTACAGCAGAAGCTTTCTTT.

CDR3 protein: CASSSSGTGGYEQYF. DNA for the CDR3: TGTGCCAGCAGTTCTTCCGGGACAGGGGGATACGAGCAGTACTTC. The J gene is TRBJ2-7, the V gene TRBV6-5; 11 bases map to TRBD1. The CDR3 is made up of 15 amino acids. Germline CDR1 reads MNHEY; CDR2 reads SVGAGI. V dropped 4 bases and J dropped 4; count of bases not matched to a gene: 6.

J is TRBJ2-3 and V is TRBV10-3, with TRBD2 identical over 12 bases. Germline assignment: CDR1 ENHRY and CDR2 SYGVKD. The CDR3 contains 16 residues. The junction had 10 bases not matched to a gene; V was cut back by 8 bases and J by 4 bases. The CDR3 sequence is CAIGPSGGAVADTQYF. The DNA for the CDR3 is TGTGCCATCGGCCCTAGCGGGGGGGCGGTGGCAGATACGCAGTATTTT.

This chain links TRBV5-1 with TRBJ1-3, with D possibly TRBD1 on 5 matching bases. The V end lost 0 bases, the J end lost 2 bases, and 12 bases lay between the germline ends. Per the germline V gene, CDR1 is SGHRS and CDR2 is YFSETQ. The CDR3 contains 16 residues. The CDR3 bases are TGCGCCAGCAGCTTGGGGGCAGGGCAGCCTGGAAACACCATATATTTT. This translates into CASSLGAGQPGNTIYF.

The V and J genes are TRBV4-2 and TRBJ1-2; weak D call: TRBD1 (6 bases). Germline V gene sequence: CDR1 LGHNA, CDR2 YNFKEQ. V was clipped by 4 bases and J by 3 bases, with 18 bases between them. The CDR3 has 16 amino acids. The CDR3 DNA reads TGTGCCAGCAGCCCCCTAAGGGACACCCCTGACTATGGCTACACCTTC. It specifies CASSPLRDTPDYGYTF.

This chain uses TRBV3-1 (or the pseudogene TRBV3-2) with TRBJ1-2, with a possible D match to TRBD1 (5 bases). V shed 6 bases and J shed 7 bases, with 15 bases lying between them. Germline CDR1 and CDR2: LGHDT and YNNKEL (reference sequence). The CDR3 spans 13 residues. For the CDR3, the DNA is TGTGCCAGCAGGGCATCGGGACTTCGTGGCTACACCTTC. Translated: CASRASGLRGYTF.

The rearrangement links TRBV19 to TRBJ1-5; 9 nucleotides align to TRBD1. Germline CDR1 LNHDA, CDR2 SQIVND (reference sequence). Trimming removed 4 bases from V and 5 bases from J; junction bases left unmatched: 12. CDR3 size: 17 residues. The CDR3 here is CASSTRGQGRLYQPQHF. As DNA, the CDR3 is TGTGCCAGTAGTACCCGGGGACAGGGACGGTTGTATCAGCCCCAGCATTTT.

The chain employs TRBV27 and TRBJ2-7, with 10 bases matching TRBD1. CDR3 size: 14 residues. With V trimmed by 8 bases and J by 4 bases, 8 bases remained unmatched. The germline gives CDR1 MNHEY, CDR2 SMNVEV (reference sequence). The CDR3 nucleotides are TGTGCCAGCCGACAGGGGGCGACACGTTACGAGCAGTACTTC. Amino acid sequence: CASRQGATRYEQYF.

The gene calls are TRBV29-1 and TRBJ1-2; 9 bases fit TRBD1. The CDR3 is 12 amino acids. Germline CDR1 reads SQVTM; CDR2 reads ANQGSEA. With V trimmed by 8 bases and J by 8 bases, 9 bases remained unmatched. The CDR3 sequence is CSSGIGTGGYTF. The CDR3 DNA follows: TGCAGCTCAGGGATCGGGACAGGGGGCTACACCTTC.

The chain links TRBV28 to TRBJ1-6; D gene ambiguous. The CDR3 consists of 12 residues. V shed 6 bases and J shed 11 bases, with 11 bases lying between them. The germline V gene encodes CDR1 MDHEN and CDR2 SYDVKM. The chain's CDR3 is CASSRPTTPLHF. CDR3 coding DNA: TGTGCCAGCAGCCGACCTACTACACCCCTCCACTTT.

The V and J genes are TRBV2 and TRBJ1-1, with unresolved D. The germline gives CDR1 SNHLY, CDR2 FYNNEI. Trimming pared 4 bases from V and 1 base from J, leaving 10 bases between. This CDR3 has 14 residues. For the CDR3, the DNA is TGTGCCAGCAGTGTGAGGGTACAGAACACTGAAGCTTTCTTT. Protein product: CASSVRVQNTEAFF.

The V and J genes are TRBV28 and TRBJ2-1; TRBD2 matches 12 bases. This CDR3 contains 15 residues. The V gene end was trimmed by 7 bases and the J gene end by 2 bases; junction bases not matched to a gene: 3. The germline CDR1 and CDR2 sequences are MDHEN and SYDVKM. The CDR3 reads CASTRLAGAYNEQFF. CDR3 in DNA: TGTGCCAGCACCCGACTAGCGGGAGCCTACAATGAGCAGTTCTTC.

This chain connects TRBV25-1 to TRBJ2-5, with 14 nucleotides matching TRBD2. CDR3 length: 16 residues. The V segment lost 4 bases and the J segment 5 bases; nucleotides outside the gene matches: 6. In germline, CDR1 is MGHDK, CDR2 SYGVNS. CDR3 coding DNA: TGTGCCAGCAGTGGGGGACTAGCGGGAGTAGGGGAGACCCAGTACTTC. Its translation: CASSGGLAGVGETQYF.

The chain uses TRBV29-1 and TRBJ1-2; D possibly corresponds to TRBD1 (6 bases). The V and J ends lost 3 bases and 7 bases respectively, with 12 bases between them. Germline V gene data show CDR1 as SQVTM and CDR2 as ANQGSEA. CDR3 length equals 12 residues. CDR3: CSVDRGDLGYTF. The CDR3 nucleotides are TGCAGCGTTGACAGGGGAGATCTTGGCTACACCTTC.